The subject of this entry is one TCR beta chain. This record belongs to a study of monozygotic twins with inflammatory bowel disease. One entry per CDR3 protein, without DNA, is what TCRdb gives after re-calling the 5' RACE reads. The table for this sample gives fewer than 350,000 distinct CDR3 sequences. The draw for each donor consisted of a single 2.5 ml blood sample. Germline CDR1 is SGHRS and CDR2 is YFSETQ. This CDR3 is 14 amino acids long. Sequencing used blood. The chain links TRBV5-1 to TRBJ1-1. The clonotype originates from a human donor with ulcerative colitis or Crohn's disease, or a healthy co-twin of an affected twin (not recorded which). The CDR3: CASSLSRVNTEAFF.